This T cell receptor beta chain comes out of a study of blood T cell repertoires in COVID-19. This CDR3 is built from 15 residues. With 1 base clipped from V and 7 bases from J, the junction kept 7 bases outside the gene matches. The germline gives CDR1 LGHNA, CDR2 YSLEER. Data came from immunoSEQ multiplex PCR; TCRdb stores just in-frame clones and leaves some out. The sample yields about 350,000 clones, approximately 88% seen once. What was sequenced was peripheral blood. The origin of this receptor is a young man with COVID-19, enrolled during active disease. The J gene is TRBJ1-1, the V gene TRBV4-3; 9 bases match TRBD1. The CDR3 nucleotides are TGCGCCAGCAGCCAAGGGGGGACAGGGAAAATTGAAGCTTTCTTT. Translating it yields CASSQGGTGKIEAFF.